This T cell receptor beta chain was found in a study of blood T cell repertoires in COVID-19. The germline gives CDR1 SQVTM, CDR2 ANQGSEA. V lost 8 bases and J lost 4, with 14 bases in between. The CDR3 runs 12 residues. In the source study's methods: The authors estimated nucleated cell counts from reference gene primer amplification. Sequencing used immunoSEQ multiplex PCR; TCRdb keeps in-frame clones, though not all of them. V and J calls and clone size follow that table, whereas D and trimming were derived from the DNA. The sample includes roughly 430,000 clones, around nine tenths seen only once; the top ten take approximately 1.3%.

This chain joins TRBV29-1 and TRBJ1-2; D possibly corresponds to TRBD1 (5 bases). The clonotype comes from a woman between 18 and 29 years old who had been exposed to COVID-19. Sequencing was done on a sample of PBMCs or T cells enriched from blood (not recorded which). CDR3 protein: CSFAGPSYGYTF. CDR3 in DNA: TGCAGCTTCGCAGGGCCTTCCTATGGCTACACCTTC. Variable domain in full (rest from reference TRBV29-1 and TRBJ1-2): SAVISQKPSRDICQRGTSLTIQCQVDSQVTMMFWYRQQPGQSLTLIATANQGSEATYESGFVIDKFPISRPNLTFSTLTVSNMSPEDSSIYLCSFAGPSYGYTFGSGTRLTVV.